This record covers a single T cell receptor beta chain. Its matching antigen is unknown. These data are taken from a study of cytomegalovirus exposure and HLA in healthy donors. General study points: The tendency of first-cohort TCR clusters to co-occur in the 120 or so validation repertoires was the finding of a later analysis. Most sequenced TCRs were rare (though some public TCRs occurred in many donors). The classifier was said to identify cytomegalovirus status with high specificity and sensitivity. According to the study, 150 to 200 TCR beta chains were cytomegalovirus-associated.

Trimming shortened V by 3 bases and J by 6 bases, and 12 bases separated the two germline ends. This CDR3 comprises 14 residues. Germline CDR1 SEHNR, CDR2 FQNEAQ (reference sequence). This table comes from immunoSEQ multiplex PCR, and its TCRdb copy is limited to in-frame clones, with some not included. Among 100,000 or so clones listed, roughly 94% were seen once. The sequence derives from a young woman in good health and CMV-seronegative. The sequenced sample consisted of PBMCs. The chain couples TRBV7-9 to TRBJ2-1, with D perhaps matching TRBD2 (7 bases). CDR3 region: CASSFGGASNEQFF. The CDR3 DNA follows: TGTGCCAGCAGCTTTGGGGGGGCGAGCAATGAGCAGTTCTTC.